This TCR beta chain came from a study of T cells in Graves' hyperthyroidism and ophthalmopathy. Amplification of TCR beta CDR3 regions was performed using RNA transcripts as template. With the HTBI primer set, the TCR CDR3 went through a first round of RT-PCR. TCRdb passed the multiplex PCR reads through MiXCR, listing each CDR3 protein once. The sample records 640,000 or so distinct CDR3 sequences, about 14% being singletons. In this sample, this clonotype turned up a few times. The CDR3 has 12 amino acids. The junction had 6 bases not matched to a gene; V was cut back by 4 bases and J by 13 bases. This rearrangement joins TRBV12-3 or TRBV12-4 to TRBJ2-1; 8 bases are shared with TRBD1. This receptor was obtained from a woman aged 18-35 years with Graves' ophthalmopathy. Sequencing was done on a sample of blood. The CDR3 spells CASSSPDRVQFF. The CDR3 DNA reads as TGTGCCAGCAGTTCACCGGACAGGGTCCAGTTCTTC.